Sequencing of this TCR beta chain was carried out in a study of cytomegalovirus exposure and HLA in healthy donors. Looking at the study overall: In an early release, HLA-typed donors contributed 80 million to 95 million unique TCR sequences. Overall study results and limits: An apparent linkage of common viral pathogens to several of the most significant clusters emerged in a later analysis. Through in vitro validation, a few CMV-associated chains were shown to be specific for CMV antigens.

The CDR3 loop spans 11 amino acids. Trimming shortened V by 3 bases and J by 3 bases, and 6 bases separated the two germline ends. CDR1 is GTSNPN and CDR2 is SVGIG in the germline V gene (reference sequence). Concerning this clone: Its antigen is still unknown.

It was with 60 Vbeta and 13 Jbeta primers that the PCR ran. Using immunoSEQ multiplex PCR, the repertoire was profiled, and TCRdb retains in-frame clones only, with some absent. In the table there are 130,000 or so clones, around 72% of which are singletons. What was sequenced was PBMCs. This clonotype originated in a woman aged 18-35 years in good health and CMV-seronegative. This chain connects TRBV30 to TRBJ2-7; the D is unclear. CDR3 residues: CAWRSSYEQYF. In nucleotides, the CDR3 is TGTGCCTGGAGATCCAGCTACGAGCAGTACTTC.